What follows are 5 T cell receptor beta chains derived from one specimen sequenced in a study of T cells after yellow fever vaccination. TCRdb re-analysed the 5' RACE reads in MiXCR, keeping a single row per CDR3 protein. The sample has 150,000 to 200,000 distinct CDR3 sequences, 6% to 7.5% seen once. Material: CD4+ T cells sorted from PBMCs, obtained about 5 days after the first yellow fever vaccination. The receptors shown here come from a young man who received the YFV17D yellow fever vaccine.

Worth noting for this clonotype: Possible read error: a much larger clone is one base away. The chain links TRBV5-1 to TRBJ2-1; perhaps TRBD2 as D (5 bases). Germline V gene data show CDR1 as SGHRS and CDR2 as YFSETQ. The germline V and J ends were trimmed by 6 bases and 6 bases, with 22 bases remaining between them. This CDR3 contains 16 residues. This CDR3 is CASISDTGPRGNEQFF. The DNA for the CDR3 is TGCGCCAGCATCTCGGATACGGGCCCCCGGGGCAATGAGCAGTTCTTC.

A few counts support this clonotype. The DNA for the CDR3 is TGTGCCAGCAGCCCCCCTCGGGGAACCTACGAGCAGTACTTC. Its translation is CASSPPRGTYEQYF. The rearrangement uses TRBV7-2 and TRBJ2-7; tentatively, D is TRBD2 (5 bases). V dropped 5 bases and J dropped 2 bases, with 13 bases sitting between them. From germline, CDR1 is SGHTA and CDR2 FQGNSA. The CDR3 spans 14 residues.

V and J are TRBV2 and TRBJ2-5; D is possibly TRBD1 or TRBD2 (6 bases each). V was clipped by 7 bases and J by 5 bases, with 14 bases between them. The germline CDR1 and CDR2 sequences are SNHLY and FYNNEI. There are 13 residues in the CDR3. The CDR3 coding sequence is TGTGCCAGCACTAAGGGGGGATTGGAGACCCAGTACTTC. This sequence encodes CASTKGGLETQYF.

The chain recombines TRBV6-5 with TRBJ1-6, with unresolved D. This CDR3 contains 14 residues. Germline lookup yields CDR1 MNHEY and CDR2 SVGAGI. V was shortened by 2 bases and J by 9 bases, with 11 bases between the two germline ends. CDR3 protein: CASSYRPLSSPLHF. The CDR3 DNA sequence: TGTGCCAGCAGTTACCGGCCTCTCTCTTCACCCCTCCACTTT.

This clonotype was detected ten times or more. The chain carries TRBV7-2 and TRBJ2-1; D unclear. This CDR3 has 16 residues. CDR1 SGHTA and CDR2 FQGNSA come from the germline V gene. Trimming took 0 bases from V and 7 from J, leaving 16 bases between them. In nucleotides, the CDR3 is TGTGCCAGCAGCTTAGCCCGTCTAGAAGGTGAGAATGAGCAGTTCTTC. It encodes CASSLARLEGENEQFF.